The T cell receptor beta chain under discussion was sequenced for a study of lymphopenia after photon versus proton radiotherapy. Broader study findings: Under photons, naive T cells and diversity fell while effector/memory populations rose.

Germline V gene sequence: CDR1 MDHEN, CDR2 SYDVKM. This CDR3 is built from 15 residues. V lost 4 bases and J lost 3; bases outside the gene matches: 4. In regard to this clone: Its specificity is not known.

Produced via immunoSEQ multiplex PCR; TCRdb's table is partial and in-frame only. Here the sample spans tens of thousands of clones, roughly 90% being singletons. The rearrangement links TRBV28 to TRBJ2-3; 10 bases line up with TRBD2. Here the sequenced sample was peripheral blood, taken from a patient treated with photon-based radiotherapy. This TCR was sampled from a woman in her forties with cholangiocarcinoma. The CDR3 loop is CASSSSGSWTDTQYF. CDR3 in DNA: TGTGCCAGCAGTTCTAGCGGGAGTTGGACAGATACGCAGTATTTT.